The T cell receptor (beta chain) described here comes from a study of T cells after yellow fever vaccination. This clonotype was seen ten or more times. Germline V gene lookup returns CDR1 SNHLY and CDR2 FYNNEI. CDR3 length: 15 residues. V was clipped by 6 bases and J by 0 bases, with 13 bases between them. From the 5' RACE reads, TCRdb called clonotypes with MiXCR, one entry per CDR3 protein. The data show about 150,000 distinct CDR3 sequences, under 8% seen once. Sequencing was performed on CD4+ T cells sorted from PBMCs, taken 10 days after the yellow fever booster vaccination. The sequence derives from a man younger than 40 who received the YFV17D yellow fever vaccine. V and J are TRBV2 and TRBJ2-3, with D possibly TRBD2 on 6 matching bases. CDR3 in DNA: TGTGCCAGCAGCCCGGGTAGCGGTAGCACAGATACGCAGTATTTT. This codes for CASSPGSGSTDTQYF.